This T cell receptor beta chain was retrieved from a study of OX40 agonist ivuxolimab in advanced cancers. For the study at large: Patients were treated with intravenous ivuxolimab, dosed at 0.01 to 10 mg/kg and infused every 2 weeks.

A note on this clone: Its antigen is as yet unknown.

Study outcomes and limitations: Near-lowest levels of clonal expansion characterized partial responders at 0.1-3.0 mg/kg. CD4+ and CD8+ blood T cells expanded clonally by week 6 at 0.1 to 3.0 mg/kg.

Data came from immunoSEQ multiplex PCR; TCRdb stores just in-frame clones and leaves some out. This sample carries about 64,000 clones, less than 95% of them seen once, and the ten largest clones take about 0.4%. A history of autoimmune disease or systemic immunosuppression excluded patients. This receptor was taken from an adult with an advanced solid tumor such as melanoma, head and neck, liver or kidney cancer. Sequences were derived from CD4+ or CD8+ T cells sorted from blood, sampled in a trial of the OX40 agonist ivuxolimab.

The CDR3 spells CASSLEGLGGYTEAFF. The CDR3 bases are TGTGCCAGCAGCTTAGAGGGGCTCGGGGGATACACTGAAGCTTTCTTT. The J gene is TRBJ1-1, the V gene TRBV7-8, with D maybe TRBD1 (5 bases). Per germline, CDR1 SGHVS and CDR2 FQNEAQ. The CDR3 loop spans 16 amino acids. V lost 1 base and J lost 3, with 15 bases in between.